These 22 T cell receptor beta chains originate from one sample sequenced in a study of pediatric ulcerative colitis. The repertoire was sequenced with immunoSEQ multiplex PCR; TCRdb's copy has only in-frame clones and lacks some. This table has 59,000 or so clones, more than 60% appearing once. The sequencing sample was made of blood. The receptors shown here come from a boy aged 5 to 17 with moderate ulcerative colitis.

The chain combines TRBV30 with TRBJ2-7; no clear D. Germline CDR1 reads GTSNPN; CDR2 reads SVGIG (reference sequence). The V end lost 3 bases, the J end lost 8 bases, and 14 bases lay between the germline ends. CDR3 size: 12 residues. The CDR3 spells CAWSPRYLQQYF. DNA for the CDR3: TGTGCCTGGAGCCCCCGATATCTCCAGCAGTACTTC.

This rearrangement joins TRBV4-1 to TRBJ2-7; 7 bases match TRBD1. The CDR3 sequence is 15 residues long. Germline trimming cut 0 bases from V and 3 bases from J; bases unmatched to any gene: 5. Germline V lookup: CDR1 MGHRA, CDR2 YSYEKL. CDR3 nucleotides: TGCGCCAGCAGCCAAGATTCAGGGGGTTACTACGAGCAGTACTTC. This sequence encodes CASSQDSGGYYEQYF.

The chain combines TRBV30 with TRBJ2-5; TRBD1 matches 7 bases. The CDR3 loop spans 13 amino acids. Germline CDR1 reads GTSNPN; CDR2 reads SVGIG (reference sequence). The V segment lost 3 bases and the J segment 7 bases; nucleotides outside the gene matches: 8. This chain's CDR3 is CAWSTGALATQYF. In nucleotides, the CDR3 is TGTGCCTGGAGCACAGGGGCCCTGGCGACCCAGTACTTC.

The chain is built from TRBV5-4 and TRBJ1-1, with no clear D. The CDR3 totals 13 residues. Trimming pared 0 bases from V and 3 bases from J, leaving 6 bases between. CDR1 SGHNT and CDR2 YYREEE come from the germline V gene (reference sequence). The CDR3 nucleotides read TGTGCCAGCAGCTTGGAGAGATACACTGAAGCTTTCTTT. It encodes CASSLERYTEAFF.

This clone has more than one count but fewer than ten. The J gene is TRBJ2-1, the V gene TRBV27, with TRBD1 matching over 7 bases. From germline, CDR1 is MNHEY and CDR2 SMNVEV (reference sequence). V trimming: 7 bases; J trimming: 7 bases; junction bases outside the gene matches: 10. The CDR3 is 14 residues long. Here the CDR3 DNA reads TGTGCCAGCACTACCCCAGGGGGTAGGAATGAGCAGTTCTTC. It yields the protein CASTTPGGRNEQFF.

This chain uses TRBV14 with TRBJ1-4; no firm D call. V lost 0 bases, J lost 5 bases, and 4 bases lay in between. The CDR3 totals 13 residues. Germline CDR1 SGHDN, CDR2 FVKESK. CDR3 coding DNA: TGTGCCAGCAGCCAAGAATGGAATGAAAAACTGTTTTTT. It specifies CASSQEWNEKLFF.

In its sample, this clone was seen a few times. The chain uses TRBV14 and TRBJ2-2, with D possibly TRBD1 on 5 matching bases. CDR1 SGHDN and CDR2 FVKESK come from the germline V gene. The V end was cut by 5 bases, the J end by 6 bases, with 16 bases between. CDR3 length: 15 amino acids. The CDR3 DNA follows: TGTGCCAGCAGCAAACTGACAGTAGGAGCCGGGGAGCTGTTTTTT. It specifies CASSKLTVGAGELFF.

This rearrangement joins TRBV25-1 to TRBJ2-3; D is undetermined. Trimming stripped 0 bases from V and 2 bases from J, with 9 bases between. The CDR3 consists of 15 residues. CDR1 and CDR2 from the germline V gene are MGHDK and SYGVNS. CDR3 sequence (DNA): TGTGCCAGCAGTGAATATGGTAGTTTCACAGATACGCAGTATTTT. Protein sequence: CASSEYGSFTDTQYF.

This sequence joins TRBV15 and TRBJ1-5; D uncertain. Trimming stripped 9 bases from V and 9 bases from J, with 15 bases between. CDR1 LNHNV and CDR2 YYDKDF come from the germline V gene (reference sequence). The CDR3 length is 12 residues. The CDR3 coding sequence is TGTGCCACTCGGACGGGAGAGGGGCCCCAGCATTTT. Its translation is CATRTGEGPQHF.

The rearrangement joins TRBV6-1 to TRBJ1-1, with unresolved D. CDR1 is MNHNS and CDR2 is SASEGT in the germline V gene. Trimming took 2 bases from V and 2 from J, leaving 6 bases between them. The CDR3 is made up of 13 amino acids. The CDR3 DNA sequence: TGTGCCAGCAGTGAACGCCCTAACACTGAAGCTTTCTTT. It codes for CASSERPNTEAFF.

In this sample, this clone turned up a few times. Here the CDR3 reads CASSDQGSTDTQYF. The CDR3 region has the DNA TGCGCCAGCAGTGATCAGGGGAGCACAGATACGCAGTATTTT. The chain uses TRBV10-1 and TRBJ2-3, with D maybe TRBD1 (6 bases). This CDR3 has 14 residues. V lost 3 bases and J lost 0, with 7 bases in between. CDR1 and CDR2 (germline): WNHNN, SYGVQD (reference sequence).

The chain joins TRBV6-5 to TRBJ1-2; D ambiguous. Germline CDR1 reads MNHEY; CDR2 reads SVGAGI. Trimming pared 8 bases from V and 4 bases from J, leaving 20 bases between. The CDR3 loop spans 15 amino acids. In DNA, the CDR3 is TGTGCCAGCGCAAAAGGTGCCTCTTTCTCCTATGGCTACACCTTC. Encoded protein: CASAKGASFSYGYTF.

The genes are TRBV7-8 and TRBJ1-1; D uncertain. Trimming pared 3 bases from V and 0 bases from J, leaving 8 bases between. Germline values: CDR1 SGHVS, CDR2 FQNEAQ. CDR3 length: 14 amino acids. In DNA, the CDR3 is TGTGCCAGCAGCTTTCGAGACATGAACACTGAAGCTTTCTTT. It specifies CASSFRDMNTEAFF.

The CDR3 DNA is TGCGCCAGCAGCTTGGTAGCGGGGGGCTCCTACGAGCAGTACTTC. Translated, it gives CASSLVAGGSYEQYF. This chain connects TRBV5-1 to TRBJ2-7; 10 bases are a match to TRBD2. The germline V gene encodes CDR1 SGHRS and CDR2 YFSETQ. This CDR3 spans 15 amino acids. Losses at the gene ends were 0 bases for V and 0 bases for J; bases not matched to a gene: 0.

This chain uses TRBV2 with TRBJ1-2; tentatively, D is TRBD1 (6 bases). This CDR3 has 17 amino acids. Germline assignment: CDR1 SNHLY and CDR2 FYNNEI. V lost 4 bases and J lost 5, with 23 bases in between. The CDR3 is CASSAGLDRHRGYGYTF. Here the CDR3 DNA reads TGTGCCAGCAGTGCAGGGTTAGACAGGCACCGAGGATATGGCTACACCTTC.

This rearrangement joins TRBV7-2 to TRBJ2-3, with 7 nucleotides matching TRBD1. The CDR3 contains 14 residues. The V segment lost 5 bases and the J segment 0 bases; nucleotides outside the gene matches: 2. Per the germline V gene, CDR1 is SGHTA and CDR2 is FQGNSA. The DNA of the CDR3 is TGTGCCAGCAGCCGGGACAGTAGCACAGATACGCAGTATTTT. It is translated as CASSRDSSTDTQYF.

This clone came up a few times. This sequence joins TRBV4-2 and TRBJ2-7, with 7 bases that match TRBD2. There are 15 residues in the CDR3. Germline CDR1 reads LGHNA; CDR2 reads YNFKEQ. The V segment lost 0 bases and the J segment 5 bases; nucleotides outside the gene matches: 7. The CDR3 DNA reads as TGTGCCAGCAGCCAAGAAAGCGGGAAAGGTGACGAGCAGTACTTC. Amino acids: CASSQESGKGDEQYF.

The chain joins TRBV5-6 to TRBJ1-1; the D is unclear. The CDR3 is 14 amino acids. Trimming removed 0 bases at V and 4 bases at J, with 10 bases between. The germline V gene has CDR1 SGHDT and CDR2 YYEEEE. The chain's CDR3 is CASSLAIPGTEAFF. CDR3 bases: TGTGCCAGCAGCTTGGCCATCCCCGGCACTGAAGCTTTCTTT.

The chain couples TRBV5-1 to TRBJ2-1; D could derive from TRBD1 or TRBD2 (5 bases each). Germline V gene sequence: CDR1 SGHRS, CDR2 YFSETQ. V lost 0 bases, J lost 2 bases, and 12 bases lay in between. CDR3 length equals 16 residues. The CDR3 nucleotides read TGCGCCAGCAGCTTGGCGGGGCGTTCAGCCTACAATGAGCAGTTCTTC. It yields the protein CASSLAGRSAYNEQFF.

The chain employs TRBV5-4 and TRBJ2-1, with 11 positions matching TRBD2. This CDR3 contains 16 residues. Trimming at V came to 2 bases and at J to 8 bases, leaving 9 bases not matched to a gene. Germline V lookup: CDR1 SGHNT, CDR2 YYREEE (reference sequence). The CDR3: CASSFPSGGRADEQFF. CDR3 sequence (DNA): TGTGCCAGCAGCTTTCCTAGCGGGGGGAGGGCCGATGAGCAGTTCTTC.

This clone is a singleton in its sample. As DNA, the CDR3 is TGTGCCAGCAGCCCCTATTTCGGGGTTGGATCTGGGGCCAACGTCCTGACTTTC. It encodes CASSPYFGVGSGANVLTF. This chain joins TRBV11-2 and TRBJ2-6; D might be TRBD2 (5 bases). The CDR3 spans 18 residues. The V end was cut by 5 bases, the J end by 1 base, with 18 bases between. CDR1 and CDR2 (germline): SGHAT, FQNNGV.

V gene TRBV2 combines with J gene TRBJ1-4; 7 bases line up with TRBD1. Germline V gene data show CDR1 as SNHLY and CDR2 as FYNNEI. Trimming cost V 6 bases and J 4 bases; bases outside gene matches: 8. This CDR3 spans 15 amino acids. CDR3 loop: CASRPIGTVNEKLFF. In nucleotides, the CDR3 is TGTGCCAGCAGGCCGATCGGGACAGTTAATGAAAAACTGTTTTTT.